The 10 T cell receptor beta chains below were found in one sample sequenced in a study of T cells in Graves' hyperthyroidism and ophthalmopathy. Amplification of TCR beta CDR3 regions was performed using RNA transcripts as template. Carried out on the TCR CDR3, a first-round RT-PCR used the HTBI primer set. TCRdb redid the calling of the multiplex PCR reads with MiXCR, one entry per CDR3 protein. The sample yields a few hundred thousand distinct CDR3 sequences, 15% to 20% seen once. Sequencing was done on a sample of blood. Source of these receptors: a woman aged 25 to 39 with Graves' ophthalmopathy.

Points on this clonotype: A much larger clone differs from this one at a single base, so this may be a read error. The chain joins TRBV28 to TRBJ2-7; D remains ambiguous. The V and J ends lost 7 bases and 6 bases respectively, with 22 bases between them. Per germline, CDR1 MDHEN and CDR2 SYDVKM. This CDR3 has 15 amino acids. CDR3 in amino acids: CASTFEASNTREQYF. In nucleotides, the CDR3 is TGTGCCAGCACTTTTGAGGCTTCTAATACTCGCGAGCAGTACTTC.

This clonotype appeared many times. The V call is TRBV7-2, the J call TRBJ1-2; a possible D gene is TRBD1 (5 bases). V was clipped by 0 bases and J by 6 bases, with 8 bases between them. CDR1 and CDR2 (germline): SGHTA, FQGNSA. The CDR3 is 13 amino acids. CDR3 DNA: TGTGCCAGCAGCTTAGCCAGGGAGAATGGCTACACCTTC. It encodes CASSLARENGYTF. Based on the CDR3 plus reference TRBV7-2 and TRBJ1-2, the full variable domain is GAGVSQSPSNKVTEKGKDVELRCDPISGHTALYWYRQSLGQGLEFLIYFQGNSAPDKSGLPSDRFSAERTGGSVSTLTIQRTQQEDSAVYLCASSLARENGYTFGSGTRLTVV.

This clonotype was recorded many times. The chain uses TRBV20-1 and TRBJ2-5, with 7 nucleotides matching TRBD2. Germline values: CDR1 DFQATT, CDR2 SNEGSKA (reference sequence). The V gene end was trimmed by 1 base and the J gene end by 5 bases; junction bases not matched to a gene: 10. This CDR3 contains 15 residues. This CDR3 is CSARVPFLAEETQYF. The DNA for the CDR3 is TGCAGTGCTAGAGTCCCTTTTCTAGCGGAGGAGACCCAGTACTTC.

There are many counts of this clonotype. The chain has TRBV6-1 and TRBJ1-4; D gene ambiguous. The CDR3 contains 15 residues. Looked up from germline, CDR1 is MNHNS and CDR2 is SASEGT. Trimming pared 5 bases from V and 0 bases from J, leaving 10 bases between. The CDR3 sequence is CASSLTFATNEKLFF. CDR3 nucleotide sequence: TGTGCCAGCAGTTTAACGTTTGCAACTAATGAAAAACTGTTTTTT.

This clonotype appeared many times. The rearrangement joins TRBV7-8 to TRBJ1-1; tentative D call: TRBD1 (5 bases). Germline assignment: CDR1 SGHVS and CDR2 FQNEAQ. Trimming took off 5 bases at V and 5 bases at J, with 21 bases between the two ends. The CDR3 length is 16 residues. The CDR3 DNA follows: TGTGCCAGCAGCCCATATAGGGCAGGGTCGGGTACTGAAGCTTTCTTT. Translated: CASSPYRAGSGTEAFF.

This clonotype was observed a handful of times. V is TRBV6-5 and J is TRBJ2-3, with 7 bases aligning to TRBD2. CDR1 is MNHEY, CDR2 SVGAGI, per germline. J was trimmed by 5 bases and V by 4 bases; bases with no gene match: 15. The CDR3 totals 17 residues. CDR3 amino acids: CASSSSPGLQTRDTQYF. CDR3 sequence (DNA): TGTGCCAGCAGTTCGTCTCCGGGACTACAAACTAGAGATACGCAGTATTTT.

This clonotype was picked up a small number of times. J is TRBJ1-1 and V is TRBV6-6, with D maybe TRBD1 (6 bases). Trimming shortened V by 2 bases and J by 6 bases, and 13 bases separated the two germline ends. Germline CDR1 reads MNHNY; CDR2 reads SVGAGI (reference sequence). This CDR3 spans 14 amino acids. The CDR3 DNA sequence: TGTGCCAGCAGTTACGACAGGCACACACCTGAAGCTTTCTTT. Protein product: CASSYDRHTPEAFF.

This clonotype came up many times. The chain joins TRBV3-1 to TRBJ1-5; a possible D gene is TRBD1 (6 bases). The V end was cut by 4 bases, the J end by 7 bases, with 17 bases between. The CDR3 sequence is 15 residues long. CDR1 is LGHDT, CDR2 YNNKEL, per germline (reference sequence). CDR3 DNA: TGTGCCAGCAGCCCCGAGGGGGGAAGGGGCCAGCCCCAGCATTTT. Translated, it gives CASSPEGGRGQPQHF. The variable domain in full, completed from reference TRBV3-1 and TRBJ1-5, reads DTAVSQTPKYLVTQMGNDKSIKCEQNLGHDTMYWYKQDSKKFLKIMFSYNNKELIINETVPNRFSPKSPDKAHLNLHINSLELGDSAVYFCASSPEGGRGQPQHFGDGTRLSIL.

This clonotype was picked up a small number of times. The V gene is TRBV30, the J gene TRBJ1-3; D is unresolved. The V end was cut by 0 bases, the J end by 8 bases, with 5 bases between. The CDR3 loop spans 11 amino acids. CDR1 GTSNPN and CDR2 SVGIG come from the germline V gene (reference sequence). This CDR3 reads CAWSVGDTIYF. Written as DNA, the CDR3 is TGTGCCTGGAGTGTCGGGGACACCATATATTTT.

This clonotype came up many times. This sequence joins TRBV7-9 and TRBJ2-2; no clear D. V was clipped by 6 bases and J by 3 bases, with 5 bases between them. CDR1 SEHNR and CDR2 FQNEAQ come from the germline V gene (reference sequence). There are 12 residues in the CDR3. The CDR3 DNA reads as TGTGCCAGCAGATGGGACACCGGGGAGCTGTTTTTT. It translates to CASRWDTGELFF.